What follows describes a single T cell receptor (beta chain). As processed by the authors: Amplifying reference gene primers gave estimates of nucleated cell counts. The protocol was immunoSEQ multiplex PCR, while the TCRdb copy is restricted to in-frame clones and leaves out a portion. The DNA was the basis for D and trimming; V, J and clone size are from that table. The sample carries more than 150,000 clones, about three quarters recorded once. The data were obtained in a study of blood T cell repertoires in COVID-19. This sequence originates from a woman in her 70s with acute or convalescent COVID-19. Sequenced sample: peripheral blood.

CDR3 nucleotides: TGTGCCAGCAGCCAACGGGGAGATTACTACGAGCAGTACTTC. It is translated as CASSQRGDYYEQYF. The chain employs TRBV3-1 (or the pseudogene TRBV3-2) and TRBJ2-7; D may be TRBD2 (5 bases). Between the trimmed V and J ends, which lost 2 bases and 3 bases, there was a span of 11 bases. Germline assignment: CDR1 LGHDT and CDR2 YNNKEL (reference sequence). The CDR3 has 14 amino acids.